This T cell receptor beta chain comes out of a study of vaccination and CD4 T cells after COVID-19. Study conclusions and caveats: The study found that a median about 85% of reactive clones in convalescent patients appeared only post-vaccination.

The Oncomine TCR Beta short-read assay generated sequence data from the DNA of cultured CD4+ T cells. TCRdb processed the PCR reads anew with MiXCR; each CDR3 protein has one entry. The data show about 15,000 distinct CDR3 sequences, roughly 43% seen once. The treatment was: roughly 11-day PBMC culture with coronavirus spike peptide pools or control peptides (ViraFEST assay). The culture of roughly 2 million PBMCs per well included about 9.7 IU/ml IL-2 and about 9.8 ug/ml peptide pools. Comments on this clonotype: Antigen: not known.

This CDR3 is built from 13 residues. Trimming stripped 4 bases from V and 2 bases from J, with 9 bases between. Germline V CDR1 and CDR2: SGHNT, YYREEE (reference sequence). The rearrangement uses TRBV5-4 and TRBJ2-5; D uncertain. The receptor comes from a human donor who had recovered from COVID-19. Sequences were obtained from CD4+ T cells from blood, cultured in vitro. In DNA, the CDR3 is TGTGCCAGCAGCGTCTCCTTTCAAGAGACCCAGTACTTC. Translated: CASSVSFQETQYF.